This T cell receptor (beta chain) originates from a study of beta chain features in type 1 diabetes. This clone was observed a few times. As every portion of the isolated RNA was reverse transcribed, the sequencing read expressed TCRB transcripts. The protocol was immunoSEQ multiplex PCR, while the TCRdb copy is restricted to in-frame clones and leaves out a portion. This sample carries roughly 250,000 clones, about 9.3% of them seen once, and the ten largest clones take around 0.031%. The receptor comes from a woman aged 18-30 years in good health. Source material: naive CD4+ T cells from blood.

In nucleotides, the CDR3 is TGTGCCAGCAGCCCCTCTACCTACGAGCAGTACTTC. It translates to CASSPSTYEQYF. The chain joins TRBV28 to TRBJ2-7; the D is unclear. This CDR3 is 12 amino acids long. Germline assignment: CDR1 MDHEN and CDR2 SYDVKM. With 6 bases removed from V and 2 bases from J, the gap between germline ends came to 8 bases.